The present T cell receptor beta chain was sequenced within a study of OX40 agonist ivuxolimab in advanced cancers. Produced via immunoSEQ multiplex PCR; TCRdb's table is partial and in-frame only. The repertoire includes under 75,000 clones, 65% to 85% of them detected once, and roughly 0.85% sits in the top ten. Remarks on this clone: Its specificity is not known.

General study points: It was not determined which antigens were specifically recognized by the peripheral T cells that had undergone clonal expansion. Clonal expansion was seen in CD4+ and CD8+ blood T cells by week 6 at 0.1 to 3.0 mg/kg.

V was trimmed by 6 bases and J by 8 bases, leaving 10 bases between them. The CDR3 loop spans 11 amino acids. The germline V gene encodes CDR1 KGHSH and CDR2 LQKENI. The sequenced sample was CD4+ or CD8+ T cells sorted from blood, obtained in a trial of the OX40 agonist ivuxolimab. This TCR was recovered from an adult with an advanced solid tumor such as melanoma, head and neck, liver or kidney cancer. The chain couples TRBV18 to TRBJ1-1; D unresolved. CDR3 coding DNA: TGTGCCAGCTCCCCCGGGGTCGAAGCTTTCTTT. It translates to CASSPGVEAFF.